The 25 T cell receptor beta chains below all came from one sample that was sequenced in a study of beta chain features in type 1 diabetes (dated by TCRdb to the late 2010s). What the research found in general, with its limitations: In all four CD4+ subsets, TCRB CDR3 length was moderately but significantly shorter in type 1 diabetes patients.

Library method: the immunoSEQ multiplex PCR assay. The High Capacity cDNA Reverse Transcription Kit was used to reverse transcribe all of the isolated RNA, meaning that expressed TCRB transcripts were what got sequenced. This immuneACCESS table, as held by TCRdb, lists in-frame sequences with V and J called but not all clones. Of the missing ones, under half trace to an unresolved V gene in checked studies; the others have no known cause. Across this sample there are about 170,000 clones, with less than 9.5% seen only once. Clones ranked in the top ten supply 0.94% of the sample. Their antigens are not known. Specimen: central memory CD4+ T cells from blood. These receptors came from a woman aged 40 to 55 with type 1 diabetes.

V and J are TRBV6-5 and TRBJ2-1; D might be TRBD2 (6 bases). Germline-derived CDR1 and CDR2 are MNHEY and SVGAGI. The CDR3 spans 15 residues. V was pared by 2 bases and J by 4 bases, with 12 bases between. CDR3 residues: CASSYGGTLYNEQFF. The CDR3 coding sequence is TGTGCCAGCAGTTACGGGGGGACCCTGTACAATGAGCAGTTCTTC.

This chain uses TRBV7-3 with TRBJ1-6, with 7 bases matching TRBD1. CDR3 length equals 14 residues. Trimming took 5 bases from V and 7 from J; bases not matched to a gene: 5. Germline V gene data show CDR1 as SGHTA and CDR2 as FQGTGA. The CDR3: CASSLTGENSPLHF. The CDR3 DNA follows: TGTGCCAGCAGCCTTACAGGGGAAAATTCACCCCTCCACTTT.

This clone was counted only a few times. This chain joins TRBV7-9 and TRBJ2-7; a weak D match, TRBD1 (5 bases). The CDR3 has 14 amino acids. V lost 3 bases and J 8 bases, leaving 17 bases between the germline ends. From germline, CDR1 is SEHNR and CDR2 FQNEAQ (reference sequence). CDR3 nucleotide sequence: TGTGCCAGCAGCTTCCTCGATGTGAAGGGGAAGCAGTACTTC. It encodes CASSFLDVKGKQYF.

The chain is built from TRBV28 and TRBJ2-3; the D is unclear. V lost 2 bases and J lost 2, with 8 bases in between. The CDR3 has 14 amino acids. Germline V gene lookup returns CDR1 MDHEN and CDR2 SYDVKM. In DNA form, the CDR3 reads TGTGCCAGCAGTTTAGGAGCACTCACAGATACGCAGTATTTT. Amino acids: CASSLGALTDTQYF.

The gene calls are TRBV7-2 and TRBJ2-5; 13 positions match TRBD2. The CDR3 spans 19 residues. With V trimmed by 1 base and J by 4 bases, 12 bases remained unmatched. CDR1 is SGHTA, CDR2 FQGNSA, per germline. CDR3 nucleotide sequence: TGTGCCAGCAGCTTAGATCCGGGACTAGCGGGACCCAAGGGAGAGACCCAGTACTTC. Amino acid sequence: CASSLDPGLAGPKGETQYF.

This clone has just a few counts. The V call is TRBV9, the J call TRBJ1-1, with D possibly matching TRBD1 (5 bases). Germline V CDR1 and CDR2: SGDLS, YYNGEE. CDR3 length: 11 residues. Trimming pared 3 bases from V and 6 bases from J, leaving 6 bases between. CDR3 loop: CASSGGAEAFF. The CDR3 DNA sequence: TGTGCCAGCAGCGGGGGGGCTGAAGCTTTCTTT.

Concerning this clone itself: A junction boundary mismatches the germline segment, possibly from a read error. CDR3 coding DNA: TGTGCTAGCAGCCCGGCGACAGGGGGCCTCACAGATACGCAGTATTTT. Translated, it gives CASSPATGGLTDTQYF. This rearrangement joins TRBV7-7 to TRBJ2-3; 10 positions agree with TRBD1. Germline-derived CDR1 and CDR2 are SSHAT and FNYEAQ (reference sequence). This CDR3 has 16 amino acids.

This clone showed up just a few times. The CDR3 here is CASSHSGSGNEQYF. CDR3 nucleotide sequence: TGTGCCAGCAGCCACAGCGGGAGTGGGAATGAGCAGTACTTC. The V call is TRBV7-6, the J call TRBJ2-7; 8 nucleotides line up with TRBD2. The CDR3 has 14 amino acids. V was pared by 5 bases and J by 7 bases, with 10 bases of the junction left unmatched. Per germline, CDR1 SGHVS and CDR2 FNYEAQ.

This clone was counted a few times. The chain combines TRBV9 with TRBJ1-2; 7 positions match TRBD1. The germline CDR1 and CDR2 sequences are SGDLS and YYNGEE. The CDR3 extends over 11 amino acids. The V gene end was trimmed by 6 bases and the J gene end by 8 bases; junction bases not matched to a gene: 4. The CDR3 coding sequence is TGTGCCAGCACAGGGGGAGGAGGCTACACCTTC. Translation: CASTGGGGYTF.

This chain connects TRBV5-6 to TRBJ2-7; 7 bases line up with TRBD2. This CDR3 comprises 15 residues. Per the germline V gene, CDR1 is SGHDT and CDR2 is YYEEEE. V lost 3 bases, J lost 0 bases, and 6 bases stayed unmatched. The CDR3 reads CASSSDGGNSYEQYF. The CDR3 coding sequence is TGTGCCAGCAGCTCCGACGGGGGGAACTCCTACGAGCAGTACTTC.

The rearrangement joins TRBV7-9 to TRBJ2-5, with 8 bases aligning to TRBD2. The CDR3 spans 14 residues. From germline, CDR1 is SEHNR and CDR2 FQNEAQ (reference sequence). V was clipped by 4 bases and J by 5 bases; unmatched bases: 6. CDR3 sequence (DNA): TGTGCCAGCAGCTCCGGGGGGGCCGGGGAGACCCAGTACTTC. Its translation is CASSSGGAGETQYF.

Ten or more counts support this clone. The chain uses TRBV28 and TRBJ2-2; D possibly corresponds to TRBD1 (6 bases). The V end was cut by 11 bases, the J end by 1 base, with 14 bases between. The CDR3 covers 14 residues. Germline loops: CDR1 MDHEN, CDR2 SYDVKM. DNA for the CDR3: TGTGCCGGAACCGGGACAAAGAACACCGGGGAGCTGTTTTTT. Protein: CAGTGTKNTGELFF.

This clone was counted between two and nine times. CDR3 sequence reads: CASSHRLAGENEQFF. The DNA for the CDR3 is TGTGCCAGCAGCCATCGACTAGCGGGGGAGAATGAGCAGTTCTTC. This chain joins TRBV4-2 and TRBJ2-1; TRBD2 matches 12 bases. V shed 3 bases and J 7 bases; nucleotides not matched to a gene: 4. This CDR3 spans 15 amino acids. Germline-derived CDR1 and CDR2 are LGHNA and YNFKEQ.

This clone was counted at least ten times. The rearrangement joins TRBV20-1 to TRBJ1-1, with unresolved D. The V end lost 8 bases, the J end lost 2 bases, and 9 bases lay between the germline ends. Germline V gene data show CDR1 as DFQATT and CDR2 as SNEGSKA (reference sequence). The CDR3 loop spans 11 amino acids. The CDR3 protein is CSTILNTEAFF. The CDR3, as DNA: TGCAGTACGATCCTAAACACTGAAGCTTTCTTT.

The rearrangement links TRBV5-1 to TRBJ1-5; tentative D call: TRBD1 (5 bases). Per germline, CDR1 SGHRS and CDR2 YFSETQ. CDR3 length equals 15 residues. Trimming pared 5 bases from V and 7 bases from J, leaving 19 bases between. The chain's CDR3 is CASSPGGGVGQPQHF. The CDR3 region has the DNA TGCGCCAGCAGTCCCGGGGGAGGGGTCGGACAGCCCCAGCATTTT.

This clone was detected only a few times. The CDR3 protein is CASSLGLAGPQNIQYF. The CDR3 coding sequence is TGTGCCAGCAGTTTAGGACTAGCGGGCCCGCAAAACATTCAGTACTTC. The rearrangement uses TRBV28 and TRBJ2-4, with 11 bases lining up with TRBD2. The CDR3 sequence is 16 residues long. J was trimmed by 5 bases and V by 2 bases; bases with no gene match: 5. The germline CDR1 and CDR2 sequences are MDHEN and SYDVKM.

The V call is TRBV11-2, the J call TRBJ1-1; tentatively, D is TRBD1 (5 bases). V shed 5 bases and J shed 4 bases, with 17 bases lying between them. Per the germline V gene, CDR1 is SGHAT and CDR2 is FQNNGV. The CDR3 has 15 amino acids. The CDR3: CASSIREGFGTEAFF. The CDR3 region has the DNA TGTGCCAGCAGCATCCGGGAGGGGTTCGGCACTGAAGCTTTCTTT.

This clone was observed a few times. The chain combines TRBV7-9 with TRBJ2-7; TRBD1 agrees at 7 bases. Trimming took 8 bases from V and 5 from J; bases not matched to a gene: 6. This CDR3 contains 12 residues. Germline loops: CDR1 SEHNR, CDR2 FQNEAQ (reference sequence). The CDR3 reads CASEAGGHEQYF. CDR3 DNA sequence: TGTGCCAGCGAGGCAGGGGGACACGAGCAGTACTTC.

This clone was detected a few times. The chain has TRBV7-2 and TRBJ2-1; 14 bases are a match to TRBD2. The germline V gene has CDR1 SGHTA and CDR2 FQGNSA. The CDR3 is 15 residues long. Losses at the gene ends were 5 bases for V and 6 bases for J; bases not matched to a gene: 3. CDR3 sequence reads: CASSLGTSGSNEQFF. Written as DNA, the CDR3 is TGTGCCAGCAGCCTGGGGACTAGCGGGAGCAATGAGCAGTTCTTC.

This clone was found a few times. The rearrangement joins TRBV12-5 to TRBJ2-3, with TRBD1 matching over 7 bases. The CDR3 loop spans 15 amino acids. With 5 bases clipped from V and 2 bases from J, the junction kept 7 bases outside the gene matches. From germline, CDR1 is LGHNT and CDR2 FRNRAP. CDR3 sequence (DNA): TGTGCTAGTGGTACCGGACAGGTAGACACAGATACGCAGTATTTT. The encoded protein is CASGTGQVDTDTQYF. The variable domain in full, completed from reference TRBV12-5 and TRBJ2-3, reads DARVTQTPRHKVTEMGQEVTMRCQPILGHNTVFWYRQTMMQGLELLAYFRNRAPLDDSGMPKDRFSAEMPDATLATLKIQPSEPRDSAVYFCASGTGQVDTDTQYFGPGTRLTVL.

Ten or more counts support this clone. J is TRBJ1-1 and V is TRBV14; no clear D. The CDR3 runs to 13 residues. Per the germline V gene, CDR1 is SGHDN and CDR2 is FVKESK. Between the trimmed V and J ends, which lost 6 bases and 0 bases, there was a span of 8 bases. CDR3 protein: CASREQMNTEAFF. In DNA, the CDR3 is TGTGCCAGCAGAGAGCAAATGAACACTGAAGCTTTCTTT.

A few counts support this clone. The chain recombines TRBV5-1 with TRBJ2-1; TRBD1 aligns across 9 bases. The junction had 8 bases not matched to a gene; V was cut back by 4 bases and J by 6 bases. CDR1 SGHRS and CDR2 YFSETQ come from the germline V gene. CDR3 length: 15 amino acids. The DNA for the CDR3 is TGCGCCAGCAGCCGAAGACAGGGGGGGCCCAATGAGCAGTTCTTC. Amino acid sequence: CASSRRQGGPNEQFF. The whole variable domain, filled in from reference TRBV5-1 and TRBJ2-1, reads KAGVTQTPRYLIKTRGQQVTLSCSPISGHRSVSWYQQTPGQGLQFLFEYFSETQRNKGNFPGRFSGRQFSNSRSEMNVSTLELGDSALYLCASSRRQGGPNEQFFGPGTRLTVL.

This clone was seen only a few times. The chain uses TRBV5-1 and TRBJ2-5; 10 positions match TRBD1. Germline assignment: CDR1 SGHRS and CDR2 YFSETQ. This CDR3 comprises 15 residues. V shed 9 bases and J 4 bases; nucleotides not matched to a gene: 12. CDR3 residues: CATSETGGTGETQYF. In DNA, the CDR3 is TGCGCCACCTCCGAGACAGGGGGCACGGGAGAGACCCAGTACTTC.

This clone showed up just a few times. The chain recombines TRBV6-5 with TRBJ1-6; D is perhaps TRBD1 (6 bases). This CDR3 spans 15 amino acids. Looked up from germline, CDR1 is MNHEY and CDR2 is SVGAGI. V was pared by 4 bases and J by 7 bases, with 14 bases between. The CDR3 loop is CASSLFRTANSPLHF. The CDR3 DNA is TGTGCCAGCAGTTTGTTTCGGACAGCAAATTCACCCCTCCACTTT.

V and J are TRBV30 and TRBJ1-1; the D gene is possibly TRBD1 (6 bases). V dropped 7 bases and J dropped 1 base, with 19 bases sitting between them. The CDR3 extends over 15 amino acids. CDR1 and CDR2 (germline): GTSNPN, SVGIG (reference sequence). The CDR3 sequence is CAFRGATAPNTEAFF. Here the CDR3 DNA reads TGTGCCTTCCGGGGGGCGACAGCCCCGAACACTGAAGCTTTCTTT.